This TCR beta chain is drawn from a study of OX40 agonist ivuxolimab in advanced cancers. General observations from the study: No determination was made of the antigen specificity of the expanded peripheral T cells.

This CDR3 has 13 amino acids. V was clipped by 5 bases and J by 6 bases, with 13 bases between them. Germline V CDR1 and CDR2: SGHTA, FQGNSA. Profiling relied on immunoSEQ multiplex PCR, and the TCRdb table lists in-frame clones only, not all of them. The table shows more than 50,000 clones, with over 65% occurring only once. This clone was found a few times. Its antigen is as yet unknown. This sequence originates from an adult with an advanced solid tumor such as melanoma, head and neck, liver or kidney cancer. J is TRBJ2-5 and V is TRBV7-2, with D possibly being TRBD1 or TRBD2 (5 bases each). Sequences were derived from CD4+ or CD8+ T cells sorted from blood, sampled in a trial of the OX40 agonist ivuxolimab. The CDR3 sequence: CASSEGPLQTQYF. CDR3 nucleotides: TGTGCCAGCAGCGAGGGACCCCTTCAGACCCAGTACTTC.